This T cell receptor beta chain emerged from a study of blood T cell repertoires in COVID-19. This CDR3 contains 14 residues. The V and J ends lost 1 base and 2 bases respectively, with 8 bases between them. Germline CDR1 SGHTA, CDR2 FQGNSA. Measured with immunoSEQ multiplex PCR; TCRdb has only the in-frame clones, and not every one. Among about 380,000 clones listed, roughly 86% were seen once. This TCR was sampled from a human donor with acute or convalescent COVID-19. The donor label of this sample is uncertain. Sequenced sample: peripheral blood. The chain uses TRBV7-2 and TRBJ1-2; D unclear. The DNA for the CDR3 is TGTGCCAGCAGCTTAGTTTACAGAAACTATGGCTACACCTTC. It encodes CASSLVYRNYGYTF.